This is a list of T cell receptor beta chains from one sample in a study of T cell changes during pregnancy in multiple sclerosis. Some clones are missing from TCRdb's copy, which holds only in-frame ones; the method was immunoSEQ multiplex PCR. The data show roughly 72,000 clones, roughly 90% seen once. This sample comprised peripheral blood, obtained in the first trimester of pregnancy. These receptors all stem from a female donor in good health, enrolled as a control in a pregnancy study. The CDR3 runs from the conserved cysteine through the conserved F or W. A D gene is named only where the DNA matches it firmly. Size is omitted from some rows. Given values are once, few, many or a class for expanded clones.

D gene: .; J gene: TRBJ1-2; CDR3 length: 12; clone size: .; V gene: TRBV18; CDR3 protein: CASSQQGNGYTF; CDR3 DNA: TGTGCCAGCTCACAACAGGGTAATGGCTACACCTTC
D gene: TRBD1; J gene: TRBJ1-1; CDR3 length: 14; clone size: .; V gene: TRBV10-3; CDR3 protein: CAISGTGGVTEAFF; CDR3 DNA: TGTGCCATCAGCGGGACAGGGGGGGTCACTGAAGCTTTCTTT
D gene: TRBD1; J gene: TRBJ1-2; CDR3 length: 11; clone size: .; V gene: TRBV30; CDR3 protein: CAGGQGTGYTF; CDR3 DNA: TGTGCTGGAGGACAGGGGACTGGCTACACCTTC
D gene: .; J gene: TRBJ1-4; CDR3 length: 15; clone size: .; V gene: TRBV28; CDR3 protein: CASSLAGGTNEKLFF; CDR3 DNA: TGTGCCAGCAGTTTAGCGGGGGGGACTAATGAAAAACTGTTTTTT
D gene: .; J gene: TRBJ1-1; CDR3 length: 12; clone size: .; V gene: TRBV29-1; CDR3 protein: CSVVTTDTEAFF; CDR3 DNA: TGCAGCGTTGTGACAACAGACACTGAAGCTTTCTTT
D gene: TRBD1; J gene: TRBJ1-6; CDR3 length: 14; clone size: .; V gene: TRBV11-1; CDR3 protein: CASSRGQDISPLHF; CDR3 DNA: TGTGCCAGCAGCCGCGGACAGGACATATCACCCCTCCACTTT
D gene: .; J gene: TRBJ1-1; CDR3 length: 14; clone size: once; V gene: TRBV5-1; CDR3 protein: CASSPGGLNTEAFF; CDR3 DNA: TGCGCCAGCAGTCCAGGAGGCTTGAACACTGAAGCTTTCTTT
D gene: TRBD1; J gene: TRBJ1-6; CDR3 length: 17; clone size: .; V gene: TRBV27; CDR3 protein: CSHRRGGTGVYNSPLHF; CDR3 DNA: TGTTCCCACCGCAGGGGCGGGACAGGGGTGTATAATTCACCCCTCCACTTT
D gene: .; J gene: TRBJ2-3; CDR3 length: 12; clone size: .; V gene: TRBV6-6; CDR3 protein: CASSYRGDTQYF; CDR3 DNA: TGTGCCAGCAGTTACAGGGGAGATACGCAGTATTTT
D gene: .; J gene: TRBJ2-3; CDR3 length: 15; clone size: .; V gene: TRBV27; CDR3 protein: CASSPLALSTDTQYF; CDR3 DNA: TGTGCCAGCAGTCCTCTAGCGCTTAGCACAGATACGCAGTATTTT
D gene: TRBD2; J gene: TRBJ2-3; CDR3 length: 16; clone size: .; V gene: TRBV15; CDR3 protein: CATSRDLGLAADTQYF; CDR3 DNA: TGTGCCACCAGCAGAGATCTGGGACTAGCAGCAGATACGCAGTATTTT
D gene: .; J gene: TRBJ1-2; CDR3 length: 14; clone size: .; V gene: TRBV5-6; CDR3 protein: CASSLVGGRDGYTF; CDR3 DNA: TGTGCCAGCAGCTTGGTAGGGGGAAGGGATGGCTACACCTTC
D gene: TRBD1; J gene: TRBJ1-5; CDR3 length: 18; clone size: few; V gene: TRBV2; CDR3 protein: CASSAGTGALYSNQPQHF; CDR3 DNA: TGTGCCAGCAGTGCGGGGACAGGCGCACTATATAGCAATCAGCCCCAGCATTTT
D gene: TRBD1; J gene: TRBJ1-5; CDR3 length: 15; clone size: .; V gene: TRBV7-9; CDR3 protein: CASSLWQGAGQPQHF; CDR3 DNA: TGTGCCAGCAGCTTATGGCAGGGGGCGGGTCAGCCCCAGCATTTT
D gene: TRBD1; J gene: TRBJ2-2; CDR3 length: 16; clone size: .; V gene: TRBV10-3; CDR3 protein: CAIPLGTGEVSGELFF; CDR3 DNA: TGTGCCATACCCCTTGGGACAGGGGAGGTATCCGGGGAGCTGTTTTTT
D gene: .; J gene: TRBJ1-6; CDR3 length: 15; clone size: .; V gene: TRBV5-1; CDR3 protein: CASSLEVQADSPLHF; CDR3 DNA: TGCGCCAGCAGCTTGGAAGTTCAGGCTGATTCACCCCTCCACTTT
D gene: TRBD2; J gene: TRBJ2-7; CDR3 length: 16; clone size: .; V gene: TRBV11-2; CDR3 protein: CASSLGASGKLYEQYF; CDR3 DNA: TGTGCCAGCAGCTTAGGGGCTAGCGGGAAACTCTACGAGCAGTACTTC
D gene: TRBD2; J gene: TRBJ2-1; CDR3 length: 15; clone size: .; V gene: TRBV27; CDR3 protein: CASSSSGNSYNEQFF; CDR3 DNA: TGTGCCAGCAGTTCTAGCGGCAACTCCTACAATGAGCAGTTCTTC
D gene: .; J gene: TRBJ1-3; CDR3 length: 16; clone size: .; V gene: TRBV15; CDR3 protein: CATSRKGAGPGNTIYF; CDR3 DNA: TGTGCCACCAGCAGAAAGGGAGCGGGCCCTGGAAACACCATATATTTT
D gene: .; J gene: TRBJ1-5; CDR3 length: 14; clone size: once; V gene: TRBV30; CDR3 protein: CAWSVDGLVEPRHF; CDR3 DNA: TGTGCCTGGAGTGTAGACGGCCTTGTGGAGCCCCGGCATTTT
D gene: TRBD2; J gene: TRBJ2-3; CDR3 length: 15; clone size: .; V gene: TRBV6-4; CDR3 protein: CASSGLAGSTDTQYF; CDR3 DNA: TGTGCCAGCAGCGGACTAGCGGGGTCCACAGATACGCAGTATTTT
D gene: TRBD2; J gene: TRBJ2-2; CDR3 length: 19; clone size: .; V gene: TRBV7-8; CDR3 protein: CASSSKLGSGRWNTGELFF; CDR3 DNA: TGTGCCAGCAGCTCAAAATTGGGTAGCGGGAGATGGAACACCGGGGAGCTGTTTTTT
D gene: .; J gene: TRBJ2-1; CDR3 length: 13; clone size: .; V gene: TRBV11-3; CDR3 protein: CASSSSTGTGQFF; CDR3 DNA: TGTGCCAGCAGCTCATCAACAGGGACGGGGCAGTTCTTC
D gene: TRBD2; J gene: TRBJ2-5; CDR3 length: 18; clone size: .; V gene: TRBV18; CDR3 protein: CASSPRLAGGFSRETQYF; CDR3 DNA: TGTGCCAGCTCACCCCGACTAGCGGGAGGCTTTTCCCGGGAGACCCAGTACTTC
D gene: .; J gene: TRBJ2-7; CDR3 length: 12; clone size: .; V gene: TRBV7-6; CDR3 protein: CASSLMRDEQYF; CDR3 DNA: TGTGCCAGCAGCTTAATGAGGGATGAGCAGTACTTC
D gene: .; J gene: TRBJ2-6; CDR3 length: 16; clone size: once; V gene: TRBV5-1; CDR3 protein: CASSLAQGSGANVLTF; CDR3 DNA: TGCGCCAGCAGCTTGGCACAGGGCTCTGGGGCCAACGTCCTGACTTTC
D gene: .; J gene: TRBJ1-1; CDR3 length: 13; clone size: once; V gene: TRBV5-6; CDR3 protein: CASSFQANTEAFF; CDR3 DNA: TGTGCCAGCAGCTTCCAAGCGAACACTGAAGCTTTCTTT
D gene: .; J gene: TRBJ2-3; CDR3 length: 15; clone size: .; V gene: TRBV6-5; CDR3 protein: CASSKLAASTDTQYF; CDR3 DNA: TGTGCCAGCAGCAAACTAGCTGCTAGCACAGATACGCAGTATTTT
D gene: .; J gene: TRBJ1-1; CDR3 length: 15; clone size: .; V gene: TRBV11-2; CDR3 protein: CASSLVSYRVTEAFF; CDR3 DNA: TGTGCCAGCAGCTTAGTATCATACAGAGTCACTGAAGCTTTCTTT
D gene: TRBD2; J gene: TRBJ2-7; CDR3 length: 16; clone size: .; V gene: TRBV6-6; CDR3 protein: CASSYGLAGEGYEQYF; CDR3 DNA: TGTGCCAGCAGTTACGGACTAGCGGGAGAGGGATACGAGCAGTACTTC
D gene: .; J gene: TRBJ2-5; CDR3 length: 13; clone size: .; V gene: TRBV7-2; CDR3 protein: CASSLDGAGTQYF; CDR3 DNA: TGTGCCAGCAGCTTAGACGGAGCCGGGACCCAGTACTTC
D gene: .; J gene: TRBJ2-2; CDR3 length: 18; clone size: .; V gene: TRBV5-1; CDR3 protein: CASSSKRPGRRDTGELFF; CDR3 DNA: TGCGCCAGCAGCTCGAAACGTCCGGGGAGGCGGGACACCGGGGAGCTGTTTTTT
D gene: .; J gene: TRBJ1-5; CDR3 length: 11; clone size: .; V gene: TRBV6-5; CDR3 protein: CGGHSNQPQHF; CDR3 DNA: TGTGGTGGCCATAGCAATCAGCCCCAGCATTTT
D gene: TRBD1; J gene: TRBJ2-3; CDR3 length: 14; clone size: .; V gene: TRBV19; CDR3 protein: CASSMGQGADTQYF; CDR3 DNA: TGTGCCAGTAGTATGGGGCAGGGGGCAGATACGCAGTATTTT
D gene: .; J gene: TRBJ1-6; CDR3 length: 14; clone size: few; V gene: TRBV2; CDR3 protein: CASNGGQRNSPLHF; CDR3 DNA: TGTGCCAGCAACGGAGGGCAACGGAATTCACCCCTCCACTTT
D gene: TRBD2; J gene: TRBJ2-5; CDR3 length: 15; clone size: once; V gene: TRBV7-2; CDR3 protein: CASSPGLAGRETQYF; CDR3 DNA: TGTGCCAGCAGCCCCGGACTAGCGGGAAGAGAGACCCAGTACTTC
D gene: .; J gene: TRBJ2-5; CDR3 length: 13; clone size: .; V gene: TRBV5-1; CDR3 protein: CASSYAGQETQYF; CDR3 DNA: TGCGCCAGCAGCTACGCAGGACAAGAGACCCAGTACTTC
D gene: .; J gene: TRBJ1-6; CDR3 length: 12; clone size: .; V gene: TRBV18; CDR3 protein: CASSPPNSPLHF; CDR3 DNA: TGTGCCAGCTCACCCCCAAATTCACCCCTCCACTTT
D gene: TRBD1; J gene: TRBJ1-6; CDR3 length: 17; clone size: .; V gene: TRBV9; CDR3 protein: CASSVDGTGGGNSPLHF; CDR3 DNA: TGTGCCAGCAGCGTAGATGGAACAGGGGGGGGGAATTCACCCCTCCACTTT
D gene: .; J gene: TRBJ2-3; CDR3 length: 12; clone size: .; V gene: TRBV5-1; CDR3 protein: CASTTNTDTQYF; CDR3 DNA: TGCGCCAGCACAACTAATACAGATACGCAGTATTTT
D gene: TRBD1; J gene: TRBJ2-5; CDR3 length: 14; clone size: .; V gene: TRBV5-1; CDR3 protein: CASSLRQGQETQYF; CDR3 DNA: TGCGCCAGCAGCTTGAGACAGGGCCAAGAGACCCAGTACTTC
D gene: .; J gene: TRBJ2-3; CDR3 length: 16; clone size: .; V gene: TRBV28; CDR3 protein: CATTPRGAGSTDTQYF; CDR3 DNA: TGTGCCACCACCCCCAGGGGCGCCGGGAGCACAGATACGCAGTATTTT
D gene: TRBD2; J gene: TRBJ2-1; CDR3 length: 15; clone size: .; V gene: TRBV28; CDR3 protein: CASSQLAGEYNEQFF; CDR3 DNA: TGTGCCAGCAGCCAACTAGCGGGAGAGTACAATGAGCAGTTCTTC
D gene: TRBD1; J gene: TRBJ2-7; CDR3 length: 15; clone size: once; V gene: TRBV5-1; CDR3 protein: CASSLEQGVVYEQYF; CDR3 DNA: TGCGCCAGCAGCTTGGAACAGGGGGTAGTCTACGAGCAGTACTTC
D gene: .; J gene: TRBJ1-2; CDR3 length: 8; clone size: .; V gene: TRBV29-1; CDR3 protein: CSVDTGSF; CDR3 DNA: TGCAGCGTCGATACCGGGTCTTTC
D gene: TRBD1; J gene: TRBJ2-7; CDR3 length: 16; clone size: .; V gene: TRBV27; CDR3 protein: CASSLNAGGKTYEQYF; CDR3 DNA: TGTGCCAGCAGTTTAAATGCAGGGGGCAAAACCTACGAGCAGTACTTC
D gene: .; J gene: TRBJ2-2; CDR3 length: 15; clone size: .; V gene: TRBV11-2; CDR3 protein: CASSQTRQNTGELFF; CDR3 DNA: TGTGCCAGCAGCCAGACCCGACAGAACACCGGGGAGCTGTTTTTT
D gene: .; J gene: TRBJ2-7; CDR3 length: 12; clone size: few; V gene: TRBV30; CDR3 protein: CAWSISSYEQYF; CDR3 DNA: TGTGCCTGGAGTATTAGCTCCTACGAGCAGTACTTC
D gene: TRBD1; J gene: TRBJ1-2; CDR3 length: 15; clone size: .; V gene: TRBV19; CDR3 protein: CASSPGQGAPNGYTF; CDR3 DNA: TGTGCCAGTAGCCCGGGGCAGGGGGCACCCAATGGCTACACCTTC
D gene: TRBD1; J gene: TRBJ2-7; CDR3 length: 15; clone size: .; V gene: TRBV2; CDR3 protein: CASSQQGRGPYEQYF; CDR3 DNA: TGTGCCAGCAGCCAACAGGGAAGGGGGCCCTACGAGCAGTACTTC